This entry lists 29 T cell receptor beta chains sequenced from one sample in a study of untreated major depressive disorder (dated by TCRdb to the late 2010s). Library method: the immunoSEQ multiplex PCR assay. TCRdb holds this immuneACCESS table with in-frame rearrangements only. Some clones are missing; in checked studies, unresolved V genes explain under half, and the rest has no known cause. This sample holds 20,000 or so clones; over 65% were observed only once. About 0.82% of the sample is in the top ten clones. Sequenced sample: CD4+ T cells from PBMCs. The source is a woman aged 25 to 39 in good health.

The rearrangement uses TRBV2 and TRBJ2-1; 9 bases agree with TRBD1. Germline CDR1 SNHLY, CDR2 FYNNEI. Germline trimming cut 6 bases from V and 3 bases from J; bases unmatched to any gene: 0. CDR3 length equals 13 residues. The CDR3 DNA reads as TGTGCCAGCAGGACAGGGGGCTACAATGAGCAGTTCTTC. Translated: CASRTGGYNEQFF.

The chain links TRBV28 to TRBJ2-5; D is ambiguous. Trimming pared 6 bases from V and 3 bases from J, leaving 5 bases between. Germline values: CDR1 MDHEN, CDR2 SYDVKM. This CDR3 is built from 11 residues. The CDR3 region is CASRAEETQYF. The CDR3, as DNA: TGTGCCAGCAGAGCTGAAGAGACCCAGTACTTC.

The chain recombines TRBV11-2 with TRBJ1-3, with D possibly matching TRBD1 (6 bases). Trimming removed 1 base from V and 0 bases from J, with 7 bases in between. Germline lookup yields CDR1 SGHAT and CDR2 FQNNGV. The CDR3 loop spans 15 amino acids. The CDR3, as DNA: TGTGCCAGCAGCTTAGCGGACAGCTCTGGAAACACCATATATTTT. This encodes CASSLADSSGNTIYF.

The chain joins TRBV6-5 to TRBJ1-1, with no clear D. The germline V gene has CDR1 MNHEY and CDR2 SVGAGI. Between the trimmed V and J ends, which lost 0 bases and 0 bases, there was a span of 8 bases. This CDR3 contains 15 residues. The CDR3 DNA sequence: TGTGCCAGCAGTTACTCCGGGTTTATGAACACTGAAGCTTTCTTT. Residues: CASSYSGFMNTEAFF.

The genes are TRBV25-1 and TRBJ2-5; D is undetermined. In germline, CDR1 is MGHDK, CDR2 SYGVNS. The CDR3 covers 12 residues. The V and J ends lost 7 bases and 0 bases respectively, with 6 bases between them. This chain's CDR3 is CASISYQETQYF. The CDR3 DNA is TGTGCCAGCATCTCGTACCAAGAGACCCAGTACTTC.

This chain links TRBV6-6 with TRBJ1-5; D is uncertain. The V end was cut by 5 bases, the J end by 0 bases, with 5 bases between. CDR1 is MNHNY, CDR2 SVGAGI, per germline (reference sequence). This CDR3 is 13 amino acids long. CDR3 amino acids: CASSPNSNQPQHF. The CDR3 DNA follows: TGTGCCAGCAGTCCTAATAGCAATCAGCCCCAGCATTTT.

V usage is TRBV27 and J usage is TRBJ2-3; the D gene is possibly TRBD1 (6 bases). Germline values: CDR1 MNHEY, CDR2 SMNVEV (reference sequence). V lost 5 bases and J lost 2, with 8 bases in between. This CDR3 has 13 residues. The CDR3 region has the DNA TGTGCCAGCAGTACAGGGCCCACAGATACGCAGTATTTT. As protein: CASSTGPTDTQYF.

The chain carries TRBV5-1 and TRBJ2-7; D may match TRBD1 or TRBD2 (5 bases each). V lost 4 bases and J 6 bases, leaving 17 bases between the germline ends. This CDR3 region has 14 residues. The germline gives CDR1 SGHRS, CDR2 YFSETQ. CDR3 bases: TGCGCCAGCAGCCCCGGGACGCCCGGCACCGAGCAGTACTTC. This gives the protein CASSPGTPGTEQYF.

The chain carries TRBV28 and TRBJ2-5, with D possibly matching TRBD2 (5 bases). The CDR3 length is 15 residues. Per the germline V gene, CDR1 is MDHEN and CDR2 is SYDVKM. V was trimmed by 8 bases and J by 1 base, leaving 17 bases between them. The CDR3 is CASSSSGLSQETQYF. The CDR3, as DNA: TGTGCCAGCTCGTCCAGCGGCCTCTCCCAAGAGACCCAGTACTTC.

J is TRBJ2-1 and V is TRBV7-2, with 13 bases fitting TRBD2. The V and J ends lost 0 bases and 6 bases, in that order; junction bases with no gene match: 5. Germline CDR1 reads SGHTA; CDR2 reads FQGNSA. The CDR3 sequence is 17 residues long. Written as DNA, the CDR3 is TGTGCCAGCAGCTTAGCGCTGACTAGCGGGAGGCTCAATGAGCAGTTCTTC. Translating it yields CASSLALTSGRLNEQFF.

V gene TRBV5-1 combines with J gene TRBJ2-7; 14 positions match TRBD2. The trim removed 3 bases at V and 7 bases at J, leaving 9 bases unmatched. Germline-derived CDR1 and CDR2 are SGHRS and YFSETQ. The CDR3 is 16 amino acids. CDR3 region: CASSSTGTSGRGEQYF. For the CDR3, the DNA is TGCGCCAGCAGCTCAACTGGGACTAGCGGGAGAGGGGAGCAGTACTTC.

This chain links TRBV11-3 with TRBJ2-3; a weak D match, TRBD1 (5 bases). The CDR3 loop spans 15 amino acids. Germline lookup yields CDR1 SGHNT and CDR2 YENEEA. V dropped 1 base and J dropped 0 bases, with 8 bases sitting between them. CDR3 amino acids: CASSLGQTSTDTQYF. The CDR3 region has the DNA TGTGCCAGCAGCTTAGGACAGACTAGCACAGATACGCAGTATTTT.

This chain joins TRBV6-6 and TRBJ2-1; TRBD1 might be the D (5 bases). The CDR3 sequence is 15 residues long. V lost 8 bases and J lost 4, with 18 bases in between. Germline loops: CDR1 MNHNY, CDR2 SVGAGI (reference sequence). The CDR3 protein is CASGPPGQPYNEQFF. Written as DNA, the CDR3 is TGTGCCAGCGGGCCTCCAGGGCAACCGTACAATGAGCAGTTCTTC.

The V gene is TRBV27, the J gene TRBJ2-1; D is perhaps TRBD1 (6 bases). This CDR3 has 13 amino acids. V was cut by 3 bases and J by 7 bases, with 10 bases left in between. The germline gives CDR1 MNHEY, CDR2 SMNVEV (reference sequence). As DNA, the CDR3 is TGTGCCAGCAGTTTGGAGAGGGGGAATGAGCAGTTCTTC. Translated, it gives CASSLERGNEQFF.

This chain uses TRBV7-9 with TRBJ2-5; D perhaps matches TRBD2 (5 bases). Germline V gene lookup returns CDR1 SEHNR and CDR2 FQNEAQ (reference sequence). CDR3 size: 14 residues. V shed 1 base and J shed 1 base, with 7 bases lying between them. CDR3 in DNA: TGTGCCAGCAGCTTAGGGAGCGGCCAAGAGACCCAGTACTTC. Protein product: CASSLGSGQETQYF.

The chain links TRBV11-2 to TRBJ2-7; 8 nucleotides match TRBD2. The CDR3 runs to 15 residues. Germline-derived CDR1 and CDR2 are SGHAT and FQNNGV. J gave up 1 base and V 5 bases, and 7 bases lay outside the gene matches. The DNA of the CDR3 is TGTGCCAGCAGCATTGGACTAGCCGAATCCTACGAGCAGTACTTC. Translation gives CASSIGLAESYEQYF. The full variable domain, its missing parts supplied by reference TRBV11-2 and TRBJ2-7, is EAGVAQSPRYKIIEKRQSVAFWCNPISGHATLYWYQQILGQGPKLLIQFQNNGVVDDSQLPKDRFSAERLKGVDSTLKIQPAKLEDSAVYLCASSIGLAESYEQYFGPGTRLTVT.

The chain links TRBV6-1 to TRBJ2-5; 8 bases map to TRBD1. After removal of 4 bases from V and 3 bases from J, the junction contained 1 base not matched to a gene. CDR1 and CDR2 from the germline V gene are MNHNS and SASEGT. The CDR3 contains 13 residues. The CDR3 is CASSGDRKETQYF. The CDR3 coding sequence is TGTGCCAGCAGTGGGGACAGGAAAGAGACCCAGTACTTC.

This clone was observed once. The rearrangement links TRBV11-2 to TRBJ2-5, with D maybe TRBD1 (6 bases). V shed 5 bases and J shed 5 bases, with 12 bases lying between them. The CDR3 is 13 amino acids. Germline CDR1 is SGHAT and CDR2 is FQNNGV. CDR3 nucleotide sequence: TGTGCCAGCAGCGCCAGGGGTCGTGAGACCCAGTACTTC. It encodes CASSARGRETQYF.

The chain uses TRBV29-1 and TRBJ2-4; no definite D call. Germline V gives CDR1 SQVTM, CDR2 ANQGSEA. The V end lost 2 bases, the J end lost 0 bases, and 5 bases lay between the germline ends. This CDR3 contains 13 residues. CDR3 DNA: TGCAGCGTTGAAAAGCTAGCCAAAAACATTCAGTACTTC. It translates to CSVEKLAKNIQYF.

This clone was seen more than once but under ten times. The V call is TRBV6-6, the J call TRBJ2-1; tentatively, D is TRBD1 (5 bases). Germline V lookup: CDR1 MNHNY, CDR2 SVGAGI (reference sequence). Trimming removed 2 bases at V and 12 bases at J, with 8 bases between. This CDR3 is built from 11 residues. Written as DNA, the CDR3 is TGTGCCAGCAGTTACGGACAATTGCAGTTCTTC. The encoded protein is CASSYGQLQFF.

The CDR3 loop is CASSELRAGGTTGELFF. The CDR3 DNA sequence: TGTGCCAGCAGCGAGCTAAGAGCGGGAGGGACCACCGGGGAGCTGTTTTTT. J is TRBJ2-2 and V is TRBV9; 10 nucleotides agree with TRBD2. CDR1 and CDR2 (germline): SGDLS, YYNGEE. CDR3 length equals 17 residues. The trim removed 3 bases at V and 4 bases at J, leaving 9 bases unmatched. The full variable domain, rest sourced from reference TRBV9 and TRBJ2-2, is DSGVTQTPKHLITATGQRVTLRCSPRSGDLSVYWYQQSLDQGLQFLIQYYNGEERAKGNILERFSAQQFPDLHSELNLSSLELGDSALYFCASSELRAGGTTGELFFGEGSRLTVL.

The rearrangement joins TRBV18 to TRBJ1-1, with 11 bases aligning to TRBD1. The V gene's germline CDR1 is KGHSH and CDR2 LQKENI. CDR3 size: 16 residues. The V gene end was trimmed by 3 bases and the J gene end by 5 bases; junction bases not matched to a gene: 8. The CDR3 DNA is TGTGCCAGCTCACCTGCCGGGACAGGGGGTGCGACTGAAGCTTTCTTT. Translating gives CASSPAGTGGATEAFF.

This chain joins TRBV4-1 and TRBJ2-4, with 7 bases lining up with TRBD1. Per germline, CDR1 MGHRA and CDR2 YSYEKL. This CDR3 comprises 15 residues. Trimming took 0 bases from V and 11 from J; bases not matched to a gene: 10. Here the CDR3 reads CASSQDEAGGVVQYF. In nucleotides, the CDR3 is TGCGCCAGCAGCCAAGATGAGGCAGGGGGAGTCGTTCAGTACTTC.

J is TRBJ2-3 and V is TRBV5-1, with TRBD2 matching 14 bases. Germline loops: CDR1 SGHRS, CDR2 YFSETQ. The CDR3 length is 18 residues. V shed 3 bases, J shed 0 bases, and the junction held 6 bases outside the gene matches. The CDR3, as DNA: TGCGCCAGCAGCTCGTTAGGACTAGCGGGAGGAAGCACAGATACGCAGTATTTT. Encoded protein: CASSSLGLAGGSTDTQYF. Looking up the rest from reference TRBV5-1 and TRBJ2-3 gives the full variable domain: KAGVTQTPRYLIKTRGQQVTLSCSPISGHRSVSWYQQTPGQGLQFLFEYFSETQRNKGNFPGRFSGRQFSNSRSEMNVSTLELGDSALYLCASSSLGLAGGSTDTQYFGPGTRLTVL.

The gene calls are TRBV5-4 and TRBJ2-7; the D gene could be TRBD1 or TRBD2 (7 bases each). Trimming removed 6 bases from V and 7 bases from J, with 20 bases in between. The V gene's germline CDR1 is SGHNT and CDR2 YYREEE (reference sequence). This CDR3 contains 14 residues. The DNA for the CDR3 is TGTGCCAGCAACCGCGGGGAGGGGGCAGGGGAGCAGTACTTC. Amino acid sequence: CASNRGEGAGEQYF. Variable domain in full (rest from reference TRBV5-4 and TRBJ2-7): ETGVTQSPTHLIKTRGQQVTLRCSSQSGHNTVSWYQQALGQGPQFIFQYYREEENGRGNFPPRFSGLQFPNYSSELNVNALELDDSALYLCASNRGEGAGEQYFGPGTRLTVT.

This chain joins TRBV7-8 and TRBJ2-1, with D maybe TRBD2 (5 bases). Between the trimmed V and J ends, which lost 9 bases and 4 bases, there was a span of 7 bases. CDR3 length: 11 residues. Germline CDR1 reads SGHVS; CDR2 reads FQNEAQ. The CDR3, as DNA: TGTGCCAGTGGAGGTTACAATGAGCAGTTCTTC. Translated, it gives CASGGYNEQFF. The full variable domain, its missing parts supplied by reference TRBV7-8 and TRBJ2-1, is GAGVSQSPRYKVAKRGQDVALRCDPISGHVSLFWYQQALGQGPEFLTYFQNEAQLDKSGLPSDRFFAERPEGSVSTLKIQRTQQEDSAVYLCASGGYNEQFFGPGTRLTVL.

The sample holds one count of this clone. V is TRBV11-2 and J is TRBJ2-3, with D tentatively TRBD1 (5 bases). The CDR3 is 13 amino acids. Between the trimmed V and J ends, which lost 5 bases and 4 bases, there was a span of 10 bases. Germline loops: CDR1 SGHAT, CDR2 FQNNGV. DNA for the CDR3: TGTGCCAGCAGCAGGGGCTGGGCAGATACGCAGTATTTT. Translation: CASSRGWADTQYF.

This chain uses TRBV27 with TRBJ1-3; 8 bases fit TRBD1. J was trimmed by 2 bases and V by 4 bases; bases with no gene match: 10. In germline, CDR1 is MNHEY, CDR2 SMNVEV (reference sequence). This CDR3 is built from 17 residues. CDR3 nucleotides: TGTGCCAGCAGTTCGACCACTGTGGACAGGGCTGGAAACACCATATATTTT. Translating gives CASSSTTVDRAGNTIYF.

The chain carries TRBV29-1 and TRBJ1-2; TRBD1 matches at 9 bases. Germline assignment: CDR1 SQVTM and CDR2 ANQGSEA. The CDR3 is 14 amino acids. Unmatched junction bases numbered 14, after V lost 7 bases and J lost 8 bases. The CDR3 coding sequence is TGCAGCGCCACAAAAGGACAGGGGACTGGGGGCTACACCTTC. Encoded protein: CSATKGQGTGGYTF.